Following are 20 T cell receptor beta chains from one sample sequenced in a study of neurological immune-mediated disorders. Using its own MiXCR run on the 5' RACE reads, TCRdb lists one record per CDR3 protein. The table has approximately 48,000 distinct CDR3 sequences, 10% to 15% seen once. Time point specified: longitudinal time-point 3. The source material was PBMCs. These receptors were collected from a male donor with HTLV-1-associated myelopathy (HAM/TSP).

A word on this clonotype: The DNA is omitted, as the CDR3 cannot be located on it reliably, and the CDR3 follows TCRdb's listing. The rearrangement links TRBV20-1 to TRBJ2-2; TRBD1, the table's D call, was not compared with the DNA. The germline CDR1 and CDR2 sequences are DFQATT and SNEGSKA (reference sequence). The CDR3 is made up of 22 amino acids, end residues included. CDR3 region: CSAAGRGAGEQYFGPGTGELFF.

This clonotype was counted ten times or more. The chain is built from TRBV6-5 and TRBJ1-5, with a possible D match to TRBD1 (5 bases). Looked up from germline, CDR1 is MNHEY and CDR2 is SVGAGI. This CDR3 is built from 14 residues. The ends were cut back, 6 bases at V and 0 bases at J, with 9 bases in the middle. This CDR3 is CASRAGNSNQPQHF. Here the CDR3 DNA reads TGTGCCAGCAGAGCAGGGAATAGCAATCAGCCCCAGCATTTT.

This clonotype appeared many times. The V gene is TRBV6-5, the J gene TRBJ2-7; 7 bases match TRBD1. J lost 3 bases, V lost 2 bases, and 4 bases had no gene match. Looked up from germline, CDR1 is MNHEY and CDR2 is SVGAGI. The CDR3 has 14 amino acids. The CDR3 DNA reads TGTGCCAGCAGTTACGCAGGGGGTATCTACGAGCAGTACTTC. Translating gives CASSYAGGIYEQYF.

Ten or more counts support this clonotype. The chain carries TRBV6-1 and TRBJ2-6; D gene unclear. Trimming removed 6 bases at V and 1 base at J, with 10 bases between. Looked up from germline, CDR1 is MNHNS and CDR2 is SASEGT. This CDR3 region has 15 residues. CDR3 amino acids: CASRATSSGANVLTF. CDR3 nucleotides: TGTGCCAGCAGGGCTACCTCATCTGGGGCCAACGTCCTGACTTTC.

This clonotype was picked up many times. This rearrangement joins TRBV27 to TRBJ1-2; weak D call: TRBD1 (5 bases). The V gene lost 3 bases and the J gene lost 7 bases, with 27 bases spanning the gap. Looked up from germline, CDR1 is MNHEY and CDR2 is SMNVEV (reference sequence). The CDR3 is made up of 18 amino acids. The CDR3 spells CASSLTAGKELVLRGYTF. CDR3 nucleotides: TGTGCCAGCAGTTTGACAGCGGGCAAGGAACTCGTCTTGCGTGGCTACACCTTC.

This clonotype was observed many times. The V call is TRBV7-2, the J call TRBJ1-1; D is unclear. In germline, CDR1 is SGHTA, CDR2 FQGNSA. V lost 3 bases and J 7 bases, leaving 12 bases between the germline ends. CDR3 size: 13 residues. CDR3 protein: CASSFKARGEAFF. For the CDR3, the DNA is TGTGCCAGCAGCTTTAAGGCCCGGGGTGAAGCTTTCTTT.

This clonotype was observed many times. The chain links TRBV5-1 to TRBJ2-4, with TRBD1 as a possible D gene (6 bases). CDR1 and CDR2 from the germline V gene are SGHRS and YFSETQ. Between the trimmed V and J ends, which lost 0 bases and 6 bases, there was a span of 19 bases. This CDR3 region has 17 residues. The CDR3 sequence: CASSLGAGAIPGNIQYF. The DNA for the CDR3 is TGCGCCAGCAGCTTGGGGGCAGGGGCCATCCCTGGAAACATTCAGTACTTC.

This clonotype appeared a few times. The gene calls are TRBV29-1 and TRBJ2-7; 10 nucleotides agree with TRBD1. The CDR3 extends over 14 amino acids. The germline V gene encodes CDR1 SQVTM and CDR2 ANQGSEA. Trimming cost V 5 bases and J 5 bases; bases outside gene matches: 9. CDR3 sequence (DNA): TGCAGCGTTAGCCGGGGACAGGGGACAAACGAGCAGTACTTC. Translated, it gives CSVSRGQGTNEQYF.

Ten or more counts support this clonotype. The gene calls are TRBV5-1 and TRBJ2-5; TRBD2 matches at 11 bases. CDR1 and CDR2 (germline): SGHRS, YFSETQ. The CDR3 has 14 amino acids. Trimming at V came to 5 bases and at J to 4 bases, leaving 4 bases not matched to a gene. As DNA, the CDR3 is TGCGCCAGCAGTACCGGGACTAGCGGAGAGACCCAGTACTTC. Residues: CASSTGTSGETQYF.

This clonotype was seen ten or more times. V is TRBV6-1 and J is TRBJ2-3; TRBD2 might be the D (7 bases). With 3 bases removed from V and 2 bases from J, the gap between germline ends came to 12 bases. The germline gives CDR1 MNHNS, CDR2 SASEGT. The CDR3 contains 15 residues. CDR3 nucleotide sequence: TGTGCCAGCAGTGAGCGGGGGCGGACCACAGATACGCAGTATTTT. It specifies CASSERGRTTDTQYF.

This clonotype was seen many times. The rearrangement joins TRBV9 to TRBJ2-7; the D is unclear. V lost 0 bases and J lost 6, with 16 bases in between. The CDR3 length is 15 residues. CDR1 is SGDLS, CDR2 YYNGEE, per germline. The chain's CDR3 is CASSVVAPFRSEQYF. The CDR3 region has the DNA TGTGCCAGCAGCGTAGTAGCCCCCTTTAGGTCCGAGCAGTACTTC.

This clonotype was found many times. This rearrangement joins TRBV5-1 to TRBJ1-4, with 11 bases that match TRBD1. Germline CDR1 and CDR2: SGHRS and YFSETQ. The V gene end was trimmed by 0 bases and the J gene end by 5 bases; junction bases not matched to a gene: 9. This CDR3 has 18 residues. The CDR3 is CASSLGPRTGGRNEKLFF. The CDR3 DNA reads TGCGCCAGCAGCTTGGGCCCCCGGACAGGGGGCCGAAATGAAAAACTGTTTTTT.

The CDR3 reads CASLSGVSTDTQYF. Here the CDR3 DNA reads TGTGCCAGCCTTAGCGGAGTCAGCACAGATACGCAGTATTTT. This chain links TRBV12-3 or TRBV12-4 with TRBJ2-3; D perhaps matches TRBD2 (6 bases). Trimming left V 8 bases short and J 0 bases short, with 12 bases between. The CDR3 loop spans 14 amino acids.

This clonotype was recorded at least ten times. The rearrangement links TRBV4-2 to TRBJ1-4, with a weak D call TRBD1 (5 bases). The V gene's germline CDR1 is LGHNA and CDR2 YNFKEQ. V shed 0 bases and J shed 8 bases, with 16 bases lying between them. The CDR3 covers 16 residues. The CDR3 bases are TGTGCCAGCAGCCAAGACGCCCCCAGGGAAATAGAAAAACTGTTTTTT. This sequence encodes CASSQDAPREIEKLFF.

This clonotype was seen repeatedly, ten times or more. The rearrangement links TRBV5-1 to TRBJ2-7, with 8 bases matching TRBD1. This CDR3 region has 13 residues. The trim removed 3 bases at V and 3 bases at J, leaving 2 bases unmatched. Germline CDR1 reads SGHRS; CDR2 reads YFSETQ. The CDR3 DNA reads TGCGCCAGCAGCTCGGACAGGGTCTACGAGCAGTACTTC. As protein: CASSSDRVYEQYF.

This clonotype was seen repeatedly, ten times or more. J is TRBJ2-5 and V is TRBV29-1; no firm D call. The CDR3 totals 11 residues. Germline V gives CDR1 SQVTM, CDR2 ANQGSEA. Trimming cost V 5 bases and J 9 bases, with 13 bases left between them. The CDR3 DNA reads TGCAGCGTTTACGATGGGGAAGCCCAGTACTTC. Translating it yields CSVYDGEAQYF.

Many counts were recorded for this clonotype. The V gene is TRBV7-8, the J gene TRBJ2-3, with D maybe TRBD1 (6 bases). V gave up 5 bases and J gave up 3 bases, with 12 bases separating them. The V gene's germline CDR1 is SGHVS and CDR2 FQNEAQ. The CDR3 covers 14 residues. CDR3 amino acids: CASSLHRETDTQYF. The CDR3 DNA reads TGTGCCAGCAGCCTACACAGGGAGACAGATACGCAGTATTTT. Using reference TRBV7-8 and TRBJ2-3 for the parts outside the CDR3, the full variable domain is GAGVSQSPRYKVAKRGQDVALRCDPISGHVSLFWYQQALGQGPEFLTYFQNEAQLDKSGLPSDRFFAERPEGSVSTLKIQRTQQEDSAVYLCASSLHRETDTQYFGPGTRLTVL.

This clonotype has a count of ten or more. The chain combines TRBV5-4 with TRBJ1-2; D unclear. V lost 1 base and J lost 0, with 4 bases in between. Germline V gene lookup returns CDR1 SGHNT and CDR2 YYREEE (reference sequence). This CDR3 region has 13 residues. The CDR3 protein is CASSLYTNYGYTF. The CDR3 nucleotides read TGTGCCAGCAGCTTGTACACTAACTATGGCTACACCTTC.

In its sample, this clonotype was seen many times. This rearrangement joins TRBV11-1 to TRBJ1-6; D is unclear. V dropped 3 bases and J dropped 8 bases, with 8 bases sitting between them. The CDR3 length is 13 residues. Germline CDR1 reads SGHAT; CDR2 reads FQDESV (reference sequence). The CDR3 nucleotides are TGTGCCAGCAGCTTTCGTGAGGATTCACCCCTCCACTTT. It translates to CASSFREDSPLHF.

This clonotype showed up many times. This rearrangement joins TRBV20-1 to TRBJ1-2; TRBD1 agrees at 7 bases. Germline loops: CDR1 DFQATT, CDR2 SNEGSKA (reference sequence). The ends lost 1 base at V and 3 bases at J; junction bases unmatched: 2. The CDR3 covers 13 residues. The CDR3 region has the DNA TGCAGTGCTAGAGGACAGGGCCACTATGGCTACACCTTC. Protein sequence: CSARGQGHYGYTF.